This T cell receptor beta chain was recorded in a study of CD8+CD57+ T cells in acquired aplastic anemia (dated by TCRdb to 2017 to 2018). Some background on the complete study: Extracted DNA from sorted CD4+ and CD8+ cells averaged approximately 3 ug, ranging from about 0.17 to 27.4 ug. A CD8+CD57+ expansion meant a frequency higher than the mean frequency seen in healthy subjects. Study-level results and caveats: Although roughly 30 CD8+ CDR3 sequences were shared by patients and controls, these sequences appeared highly expressed in patients and within the immunodominant clones of patients. No significant difference in CD8+ Simpson's diversity was found between patients and healthy controls (P=0.060).

Patients chosen for sequencing had shown expansion of CD8+CD57+ cells by flow cytometry. Every patient had a diagnosis of severe acquired aplastic anemia based on International Study of Aplastic Anemia and Agranulocytosis and Camitta criteria. Patients had received no therapy at the time of blood sampling. TCR repertoires of sorted CD4+ and CD8+ blood T cells from severe aplastic anemia patients and healthy subjects were deep-sequenced in the study. In the USA, patient enrollment took place under clinicaltrials.gov protocols 00001620, 01623167, 00001397, 00071045, 00081523 and 00961064. Ficoll-Paque density gradient centrifugation was used to isolate peripheral blood mononuclear cells. CD4+ and CD8+ T cells were sorted by FACS or magnetic beads before DNA extraction. The germline V end is reduced by 6 bases and the J end by 8 bases; junction bases left unmatched: 6. Spanning cysteine to phenylalanine, the CDR3 consists of 13 amino acids. The DNA shown is the 39-base CDR3, in frame from base 1. The germline V gene sets CDR1 to MNHNS and CDR2 to SASEGT.

Genomic DNA was used as template for profiling of TCR beta VDJ combinations and CDR3 sequences. An Illumina HiSeq 2000 was used for TCR repertoire sequencing. As for the original processing: Repertoires were assessed using TRBV/TRBJ rearrangement plots, CDR3 size and DJ length profiles, and Simpson's diversity index. The immunodominant clone was defined as the most abundant DNA sequence in deep sequencing data. CDR3 amino acid sequences were checked for sharing across subjects and were also compared against the VDJdb database and published repertoires. The public sequencing data were trimmed at Q25 with fastp and processed into clonotypes with MiXCR by TCRdb, which kept only in-frame beta chains. Each CDR3 protein gets just one entry, which takes the most common genes and DNA from the rows behind it. In this record, the V and J calls reflect TCRdb's handling and not the investigators' own analysis. This sample lists about 190,000 distinct CDR3 sequences; less than 60% were detected once. The ten largest clonotypes hold 8.5% to 10% of the sample.

This clonotype was seen once. What antigen it recognizes has not been identified. The sample holds no much larger clone one base away, and base qualities are not on file. One read represents weak support. Sequencing was performed on sorted CD4+, CD8+, or CD8+CD57+ T cells (not recorded which) from PBMCs. Recombination joined TRBV6-1 with TRBJ1-2, with TRBD1 identical over 10 junction bases. The clonotype comes from a human donor with aplastic anemia. For the CDR3, the sequence is CASSDRGQYGYTF. The bases are TGTGCCAGCAGCGACAGGGGGCAATACGGCTACACCTTC.